Below, 28 T cell receptor beta chains from the same sample are listed, as sequenced in a study of post-analysis software for immune sequencing data. Study-wide points: Five or six TRBV segments, TRBV5-6, TRBV5-1 and TRBV20-1 among them, were found more frequent in patients than controls.

The TCR beta cDNA libraries carried unique molecular identifiers. A single record per CDR3 protein comes from TCRdb applying MiXCR to the PCR reads. The profile shows hundreds of thousands of distinct CDR3 sequences, around 33% of them singletons. Which antigens these TCRs recognize remains unknown. The sequenced material came from blood. These receptors came from a girl aged 5-17 years with multiple sclerosis.

The V and J genes are TRBV20-1 and TRBJ2-7; a possible D gene is TRBD1 (6 bases). V dropped 3 bases and J dropped 1 base, with 13 bases sitting between them. Germline values: CDR1 DFQATT, CDR2 SNEGSKA (reference sequence). The CDR3 consists of 14 residues. CDR3 in DNA: TGCAGTGCTAGGGGGGACAAAGGATCCTACGAGCAGTACTTC. Its translation is CSARGDKGSYEQYF.

In its sample, this clonotype was seen a few times. The gene calls are TRBV12-3 or TRBV12-4 and TRBJ2-1; 10 bases map to TRBD1. The CDR3 covers 16 residues. V lost 5 bases to trimming and J lost 3 bases; unmatched junction nucleotides: 7. The CDR3 here is CASSPGTGASYNEQFF. In nucleotides, the CDR3 is TGTGCCAGCAGTCCCGGGACAGGGGCGAGCTACAATGAGCAGTTCTTC.

The chain joins TRBV29-1 to TRBJ2-1; D gene ambiguous. V was shortened by 5 bases and J by 4 bases, with 3 bases between the two germline ends. The germline V gene encodes CDR1 SQVTM and CDR2 ANQGSEA. This CDR3 is built from 10 residues. This chain's CDR3 is CSVKYNEQFF. In nucleotides, the CDR3 is TGCAGCGTTAAATACAATGAGCAGTTCTTC.

The rearrangement links TRBV4-2 to TRBJ2-3; D gene unclear. V gave up 0 bases and J gave up 11 bases, with 12 bases separating them. This CDR3 is built from 13 residues. In germline, CDR1 is LGHNA, CDR2 YNFKEQ. The CDR3 DNA reads as TGTGCCAGCAGCCAAGAAGGCGGACGGTTGCAGTATTTT. Protein product: CASSQEGGRLQYF.

This clonotype was seen a few times. V and J are TRBV9 and TRBJ2-3; no clear D gene. Trimming shortened V by 3 bases and J by 0 bases, and 11 bases separated the two germline ends. CDR1 is SGDLS and CDR2 is YYNGEE in the germline V gene. This CDR3 spans 15 amino acids. The CDR3 reads CASSEGNPSTDTQYF. DNA for the CDR3: TGTGCCAGCAGCGAAGGAAACCCTAGCACAGATACGCAGTATTTT.

Concerning this clonotype itself: Germline and junction disagree at one end, which may indicate a read error. The chain combines TRBV7-9 with TRBJ2-1, with 10 nucleotides matching TRBD2. This CDR3 contains 15 residues. Germline V gives CDR1 SEHNR, CDR2 FQNEAQ (reference sequence). The CDR3 here is CAGSLQLAGVNEQFF. The CDR3 DNA follows: TGTGCCGGCAGCTTACAGCTAGCGGGGGTCAATGAGCAGTTCTTC.

The rearrangement links TRBV5-1 to TRBJ2-5; 9 bases line up with TRBD1. The CDR3 extends over 14 amino acids. V shed 4 bases and J 5 bases; nucleotides not matched to a gene: 6. CDR1 and CDR2 from the germline V gene are SGHRS and YFSETQ. The CDR3 nucleotides read TGCGCCAGCAGCCTACAGGGGGCGAGGGAGACCCAGTACTTC. Translating it yields CASSLQGARETQYF.

This clonotype was observed a few times. The chain links TRBV9 to TRBJ2-1; 13 bases fit TRBD2. The germline V gene has CDR1 SGDLS and CDR2 YYNGEE. V lost 3 bases, J lost 6 bases, and 9 bases stayed unmatched. The CDR3 consists of 17 residues. The CDR3 region is CASSDPVTSGGANEQFF. The CDR3 nucleotides are TGTGCCAGCAGCGATCCGGTTACTAGCGGGGGGGCCAATGAGCAGTTCTTC.

V and J are TRBV12-3 or TRBV12-4 and TRBJ2-1; 7 nucleotides match TRBD2. The length of the CDR3 is 13 residues. The V gene end was trimmed by 5 bases and the J gene end by 14 bases; junction bases not matched to a gene: 12. The CDR3 coding sequence is TGTGCCAGCAGTCAGACCTCGACTAGCCTAAAGTTCTTC. Its protein product is CASSQTSTSLKFF.

The chain couples TRBV7-9 to TRBJ1-6; possibly TRBD1 for D (6 bases). V lost 5 bases, J lost 7 bases, and 15 bases lay in between. The CDR3 has 15 amino acids. The germline V gene encodes CDR1 SEHNR and CDR2 FQNEAQ (reference sequence). The CDR3 spells CASSDAGVGNSPLHF. The CDR3 nucleotides are TGTGCCAGCAGCGACGCAGGGGTCGGGAATTCACCCCTCCACTTT.

This clonotype came up a few times. The CDR3 coding sequence is TGTGCCAGCAGCCAAAACCTGGGCCCTTTCTACGAGCAGTACTTC. This codes for CASSQNLGPFYEQYF. This rearrangement joins TRBV3-1 to TRBJ2-5; D ambiguous. Matching the DNA end better, TRBJ2-7 makes the J call doubtful. The CDR3 totals 15 residues. Germline V gene data show CDR1 as LGHDT and CDR2 as YNNKEL (reference sequence).

This chain uses TRBV4-1 with TRBJ1-5; TRBD1 might be the D (5 bases). Trimming stripped 1 base from V and 0 bases from J, with 13 bases between. The CDR3 totals 17 residues. Germline V gene lookup returns CDR1 MGHRA and CDR2 YSYEKL. The CDR3 reads CASSQGATAYSNQPQHF. The DNA of the CDR3 is TGCGCCAGCAGCCAAGGTGCGACAGCTTATAGCAATCAGCCCCAGCATTTT.

CDR3 region: CASSLGDLQTQYF. CDR3 bases: TGTGCCAGCAGCTTAGGAGATCTACAGACCCAGTACTTC. The genes are TRBV7-9 and TRBJ2-5; D remains unclear. With 1 base removed from V and 6 bases from J, the gap between germline ends came to 9 bases. CDR1 and CDR2 from the germline V gene are SEHNR and FQNEAQ (reference sequence). The length of the CDR3 is 13 residues. Supplemented by reference TRBV7-9 and TRBJ2-5, the full variable domain reads DTGVSQNPRHKITKRGQNVTFRCDPISEHNRLYWYRQTLGQGPEFLTYFQNEAQLEKSRLLSDRFSAERPKGSFSTLEIQRTEQGDSAMYLCASSLGDLQTQYFGPGTRLLVL.

The chain carries TRBV5-1 and TRBJ1-2; TRBD1 matches at 7 bases. V trimming: 3 bases; J trimming: 3 bases; junction bases outside the gene matches: 14. Germline V lookup: CDR1 SGHRS, CDR2 YFSETQ. The CDR3 runs to 17 residues. The CDR3 is CASSSWTGFQRDYGYTF. DNA of the CDR3: TGCGCCAGCAGCTCCTGGACAGGTTTTCAACGGGACTATGGCTACACCTTC.

The chain is built from TRBV5-1 and TRBJ2-1; D is unresolved. The CDR3 consists of 14 residues. CDR1 SGHRS and CDR2 YFSETQ come from the germline V gene. V was trimmed by 4 bases and J by 7 bases, leaving 15 bases between them. CDR3: CASSPDGLRNEQFF. For the CDR3, the DNA is TGCGCCAGCAGCCCGGACGGATTGAGGAATGAGCAGTTCTTC.

V is TRBV7-2 and J is TRBJ2-1; the D is unclear. Germline-derived CDR1 and CDR2 are SGHTA and FQGNSA. Trimming took 5 bases from V and 9 from J, leaving 20 bases between them. The CDR3 contains 15 residues. The CDR3 is CASSQITPRSSEQFF. For the CDR3, the DNA is TGTGCCAGCAGCCAAATAACACCCCGGAGTTCTGAGCAGTTCTTC.

The gene calls are TRBV19 and TRBJ2-1, with TRBD2 matching over 9 bases. The germline V gene encodes CDR1 LNHDA and CDR2 SQIVND (reference sequence). The V segment lost 3 bases and the J segment 8 bases; nucleotides outside the gene matches: 11. This CDR3 region has 16 residues. CDR3 in amino acids: CASSMARGGIDDEQFF. The CDR3 bases are TGTGCCAGTAGTATGGCGCGGGGGGGGATTGACGATGAGCAGTTCTTC.

In nucleotides, the CDR3 is TGTGCCAGCAGTTCGGACAGGGATAACTATGGCTACACCTTC. Its protein product is CASSSDRDNYGYTF. This chain connects TRBV12-3 or TRBV12-4 to TRBJ1-2, with 8 bases matching TRBD1. After removal of 4 bases from V and 1 base from J, the junction contained 2 bases not matched to a gene. This CDR3 is 14 amino acids long.

The chain employs TRBV6-5 and TRBJ1-1, with D unclear. Germline V gene sequence: CDR1 MNHEY, CDR2 SVGAGI. With 7 bases removed from V and 0 bases from J, the gap between germline ends came to 12 bases. The length of the CDR3 is 14 residues. The CDR3 DNA follows: TGTGCCAGCACTGGACGTTCGATGAACACTGAAGCTTTCTTT. Translated: CASTGRSMNTEAFF.

This clonotype was seen more than once but under ten times. The chain has TRBV7-9 and TRBJ2-7, with D unclear. The germline CDR1 and CDR2 sequences are SEHNR and FQNEAQ (reference sequence). Trimming left V 4 bases short and J 5 bases short, with 6 bases between. The length of the CDR3 is 11 residues. The CDR3 DNA reads as TGTGCCAGCAGCTCCTCGGACGAGCAGTACTTC. Its protein is CASSSSDEQYF.

This clonotype was observed a handful of times. V is TRBV13 and J is TRBJ2-1; TRBD2 is a possible D gene (5 bases). Trimming took off 4 bases at V and 7 bases at J, with 14 bases between the two ends. The CDR3 totals 14 residues. Per the germline V gene, CDR1 is PRHDT and CDR2 is FYEKMQ (reference sequence). CDR3 in DNA: TGTGCCAGCAGCTGGAGTAGGCGCGGGAATGAGCAGTTCTTC. Its protein is CASSWSRRGNEQFF.

V and J are TRBV7-2 and TRBJ2-7; the D is unclear. The J call may be incorrect, as the DNA end agrees better with TRBJ2-5. CDR1 and CDR2 from the germline V gene are SGHTA and FQGNSA. This CDR3 has 15 residues. In DNA form, the CDR3 reads TGTGCCAGCAGCCGCGGCGAAATTCGGACGGAGACCCAGTACTTC. It is translated as CASSRGEIRTETQYF.

The chain has TRBV6-5 and TRBJ2-7, with D hard to call. Germline assignment: CDR1 MNHEY and CDR2 SVGAGI. The CDR3 has 14 amino acids. Between the trimmed V and J ends, which lost 6 bases and 1 base, there was a span of 13 bases. The CDR3 protein is CASSLSRLSYEQYF. The CDR3 bases are TGTGCCAGCAGCCTGTCAAGGCTTTCCTACGAGCAGTACTTC.

As to this clonotype: Mismatch with germline at one junction end may stem from a read error. This chain uses TRBV4-1 with TRBJ2-7; possibly TRBD2 for D (5 bases). The length of the CDR3 is 13 residues. CDR1 and CDR2 from the germline V gene are MGHRA and YSYEKL. CDR3 coding DNA: TGCGCCAGCAGCGAAGACCCGGGATCGGAGCAGTACTTC. Protein product: CASSEDPGSEQYF.

This clonotype came up once. The CDR3 DNA reads as TGTGCCAGCTCACCTAGGGGGACACGCGGGATAGGCAATCAGCCCCAGCATTTT. This gives the protein CASSPRGTRGIGNQPQHF. This chain uses TRBV18 with TRBJ1-5; a weak D match, TRBD1 (6 bases). V was cut by 3 bases and J by 2 bases, with 20 bases left in between. The CDR3 contains 18 residues. CDR1 and CDR2 from the germline V gene are KGHSH and LQKENI.

This chain joins TRBV12-3 or TRBV12-4 and TRBJ1-1; perhaps TRBD1 as D (5 bases). CDR3 length: 15 residues. Trimming cost V 6 bases and J 3 bases, with 17 bases left between them. This CDR3 reads CASRPYRGLDTEAFF. The DNA for the CDR3 is TGTGCCAGCAGACCCTACCGGGGACTAGACACTGAAGCTTTCTTT.

The CDR3 DNA is TGTGCCAGCAGCCTCAAACCGACAGTCAACACTGAAGCTTTCTTT. This sequence encodes CASSLKPTVNTEAFF. The V call is TRBV5-8, the J call TRBJ1-1; D might be TRBD1 (5 bases). Trimming took 4 bases from V and 2 from J, leaving 15 bases between them. The germline V gene encodes CDR1 SGHTS and CDR2 YDEGEE. CDR3 length: 15 amino acids.

The chain employs TRBV2 and TRBJ1-2, with D perhaps TRBD1 (5 bases). With 3 bases removed from V and 7 bases from J, the gap between germline ends came to 24 bases. The CDR3 has 17 residues. Germline CDR1 reads SNHLY; CDR2 reads FYNNEI. For the CDR3, the DNA is TGTGCCAGCAGTGACCCAGGGCTTGAGATCGTTATTGGTGGCTACACCTTC. Amino acids: CASSDPGLEIVIGGYTF.